This T cell receptor beta chain came from a study of blood T cell repertoires in COVID-19. The germline V gene encodes CDR1 SGHNT and CDR2 YYREEE (reference sequence). The CDR3 has 14 residues. V lost 4 bases and J 1 base, leaving 10 bases between the germline ends. Clones were sequenced by immunoSEQ multiplex PCR, and TCRdb holds only the in-frame ones, with some missing. Among 250,000 or so clones listed, 89% were seen once. The rearrangement links TRBV5-4 to TRBJ2-3; D gene unclear. The TCR originated in a woman aged 40-49 years who had recovered from COVID-19. The sequencing input was peripheral blood. The CDR3 region has the DNA TGTGCCAGCAGCGGATGGAGCGGCACAGATACGCAGTATTTT. This codes for CASSGWSGTDTQYF.